These 20 T cell receptor beta chains came from one sample sequenced in a study of T cells in Graves' hyperthyroidism and ophthalmopathy. There were TCR beta CDR3 regions amplified from RNA transcripts. The study used the HTBI primer set for a first-round RT-PCR of the TCR CDR3. MiXCR, run by TCRdb on the multiplex PCR reads, gives a single entry per CDR3 protein. The repertoire holds over 700,000 distinct CDR3 sequences, with about two fifths as singletons. Input material: blood. These receptors were collected from a man between 18 and 29 years old with Graves' hyperthyroidism.

This clonotype turned up a few times. The genes are TRBV5-1 and TRBJ1-4, with 8 bases matching TRBD1. J gave up 7 bases and V 5 bases, and 13 bases lay outside the gene matches. The CDR3 has 16 residues. CDR1 is SGHRS, CDR2 YFSETQ, per germline. The CDR3 sequence is CASRAKRTGSSEKLFF. The CDR3 region has the DNA TGCGCCAGCAGGGCGAAAAGGACAGGGTCAAGTGAAAAACTGTTTTTT.

The rearrangement uses TRBV6-5 and TRBJ1-4, with D hard to call. V lost 0 bases and J 6 bases, leaving 11 bases between the germline ends. CDR1 is MNHEY, CDR2 SVGAGI, per germline. The CDR3 has 15 amino acids. The CDR3: CASSYSGGFDEKLFF. For the CDR3, the DNA is TGTGCCAGCAGTTACTCGGGAGGGTTTGATGAAAAACTGTTTTTT.

In its sample, this clonotype was seen many times. The J gene is TRBJ2-2, the V gene TRBV29-1; 7 positions match TRBD1. This CDR3 spans 14 amino acids. The J segment lost 0 bases and the V segment lost 6 bases, leaving 4 bases of the junction unmatched. The germline CDR1 and CDR2 sequences are SQVTM and ANQGSEA. CDR3 region: CSVTGTANTGELFF. CDR3 DNA: TGCAGCGTGACCGGGACAGCGAACACCGGGGAGCTGTTTTTT.

The V gene is TRBV6-2 or TRBV6-3, the J gene TRBJ2-7; 8 bases fit TRBD2. Germline V gives CDR1 MNHEY, CDR2 SVGEGT. The ends lost 4 bases at V and 5 bases at J; junction bases unmatched: 10. The CDR3 spans 15 residues. The CDR3 nucleotides are TGTGCCAGCAGTTTCCAAGCGGGGGCCGCGGACGAGCAGTACTTC. Its protein product is CASSFQAGAADEQYF.

This sequence joins TRBV11-2 and TRBJ1-1; D is perhaps TRBD1 (5 bases). The CDR3 is made up of 16 amino acids. Germline assignment: CDR1 SGHAT and CDR2 FQNNGV. The germline V and J ends were trimmed by 1 base and 4 bases, with 16 bases remaining between them. CDR3 nucleotides: TGTGCCAGCAGCTTAGCCCCGGGACGGGGTCGCACTGAAGCTTTCTTT. It encodes CASSLAPGRGRTEAFF.

This clonotype was seen many times. This chain links TRBV5-1 with TRBJ1-4; tentatively, D is TRBD1 (5 bases). V was clipped by 0 bases and J by 5 bases, with 5 bases between them. The CDR3 has 13 amino acids. Germline assignment: CDR1 SGHRS and CDR2 YFSETQ. The CDR3 protein is CASSLDRNEKLFF. The CDR3 DNA reads as TGCGCCAGCAGCTTGGACAGGAATGAAAAACTGTTTTTT.

The V gene is TRBV4-3, the J gene TRBJ2-7; 7 bases are a match to TRBD1. The CDR3 length is 15 residues. Unmatched junction bases numbered 6, after V lost 1 base and J lost 3 bases. CDR1 and CDR2 (germline): LGHNA, YSLEER. The CDR3: CASSQGTGAVYEQYF. CDR3 coding DNA: TGCGCCAGCAGCCAAGGCACAGGGGCGGTCTACGAGCAGTACTTC.

The V gene is TRBV19, the J gene TRBJ1-3, with D uncertain. The length of the CDR3 is 13 residues. CDR1 is LNHDA and CDR2 is SQIVND in the germline V gene (reference sequence). Trimming removed 3 bases from V and 4 bases from J, with 7 bases in between. CDR3 loop: CASSIGFGNTIYF. CDR3 bases: TGTGCCAGTAGTATCGGCTTCGGAAACACCATATATTTT.

The V gene is TRBV5-5, the J gene TRBJ1-1, with a tentative D call TRBD1 (5 bases). Germline assignment: CDR1 SGHKS and CDR2 YYEKEE (reference sequence). CDR3 size: 14 residues. V was cut by 4 bases and J by 1 base, with 11 bases left in between. The CDR3 spells CASSRGLQNTEAFF. CDR3 nucleotide sequence: TGTGCCAGCAGCCGGGGACTCCAGAACACTGAAGCTTTCTTT.

The sample holds a few counts of this clonotype. V usage is TRBV11-1 and J usage is TRBJ2-6; D remains unclear. V dropped 5 bases and J dropped 0 bases, with 11 bases sitting between them. The CDR3 has 16 amino acids. Germline-derived CDR1 and CDR2 are SGHAT and FQDESV (reference sequence). CDR3 DNA: TGTGCCAGCAGCCCAATGAGGCCCTCTGGGGCCAACGTCCTGACTTTC. Translation gives CASSPMRPSGANVLTF.

To note about this clonotype: Just one base apart from a much larger clone, this may be a read error. The genes are TRBV19 and TRBJ1-2; unclear D gene. Germline assignment: CDR1 LNHDA and CDR2 SQIVND (reference sequence). The CDR3 covers 13 residues. In nucleotides, the CDR3 is TGTGCCAGTAGTAAGGCCAGTTACTATGGCCACACCTTC. Translated: CASSKASYYGHTF.

The chain has TRBV29-1 and TRBJ1-1; D is unclear. The CDR3 loop spans 13 amino acids. From germline, CDR1 is SQVTM and CDR2 ANQGSEA. V was shortened by 8 bases and J by 1 base, with 14 bases between the two germline ends. Here the CDR3 reads CSPNLGENTEAFF. The CDR3 DNA reads as TGCAGCCCTAACCTTGGGGAGAACACTGAAGCTTTCTTT.

This clonotype was counted ten times or more. The chain recombines TRBV20-1 with TRBJ1-1; a weak D match, TRBD1 (6 bases). The V end lost 1 base, the J end lost 1 base, and 10 bases lay between the germline ends. The CDR3 consists of 14 residues. Germline V gene sequence: CDR1 DFQATT, CDR2 SNEGSKA (reference sequence). CDR3 nucleotides: TGCAGTGCTAGAGGGGGGCGAGGGAACACTGAAGCTTTCTTT. This gives the protein CSARGGRGNTEAFF.

V gene TRBV12-3 or TRBV12-4 combines with J gene TRBJ2-7; D ambiguous. Trimming left V 9 bases short and J 2 bases short, with 8 bases between. The CDR3 contains 11 residues. CDR3 loop: CASGWTYEQYF. In DNA, the CDR3 is TGTGCCAGTGGGTGGACCTACGAGCAGTACTTC.

This clonotype was recorded many times. This chain joins TRBV29-1 and TRBJ2-7; no reliable D call. Germline CDR1 and CDR2: SQVTM and ANQGSEA. The CDR3 runs to 13 residues. Trimming pared 2 bases from V and 0 bases from J, leaving 8 bases between. The CDR3 DNA follows: TGCAGCGTTGAACTTGACGGCTCCTACGAGCAGTACTTC. Its translation: CSVELDGSYEQYF.

In its sample, this clonotype was seen a few times. The rearrangement uses TRBV20-1 and TRBJ1-5, with 9 bases lining up with TRBD1. The CDR3 runs 14 residues. Germline values: CDR1 DFQATT, CDR2 SNEGSKA (reference sequence). The V segment lost 6 bases and the J segment 2 bases; nucleotides outside the gene matches: 5. In nucleotides, the CDR3 is TGCAGTGCGGGGGACAGGGCTGGCAATCAGCCCCAGCATTTT. It translates to CSAGDRAGNQPQHF.

Only a few counts were recorded for this clonotype. This rearrangement joins TRBV19 to TRBJ1-1, with D possibly TRBD1 on 5 matching bases. Trimming cost V 5 bases and J 4 bases, with 14 bases left between them. This CDR3 contains 14 residues. Germline V gives CDR1 LNHDA, CDR2 SQIVND (reference sequence). The CDR3 DNA reads as TGTGCCAGTAGTCCGGAAGCAGGGAGCACTGAAGCTTTCTTT. Translated: CASSPEAGSTEAFF.

This clonotype was detected only a few times. This chain uses TRBV12-3 or TRBV12-4 with TRBJ1-2; TRBD1 agrees at 8 bases. V trimming: 6 bases; J trimming: 4 bases; junction bases outside the gene matches: 16. The CDR3 length is 17 residues. The CDR3 reads CASRQTGEFRRGYGYTF. CDR3 nucleotide sequence: TGTGCCAGCAGGCAGACAGGGGAGTTTAGGCGCGGCTATGGCTACACCTTC.

This clonotype turned up a few times. The V call is TRBV5-4, the J call TRBJ2-2, with D possibly being TRBD2 (6 bases). Germline V gene sequence: CDR1 SGHNT, CDR2 YYREEE (reference sequence). The germline V and J ends were trimmed by 4 bases and 1 base, with 14 bases remaining between them. The CDR3 covers 16 residues. The CDR3 reads CASSQDWGGNTGELFF. In nucleotides, the CDR3 is TGTGCCAGCAGCCAAGATTGGGGAGGGAACACCGGGGAGCTGTTTTTT. The complete variable domain, with remaining parts taken from reference TRBV5-4 and TRBJ2-2, reads ETGVTQSPTHLIKTRGQQVTLRCSSQSGHNTVSWYQQALGQGPQFIFQYYREEENGRGNFPPRFSGLQFPNYSSELNVNALELDDSALYLCASSQDWGGNTGELFFGEGSRLTVL.

V usage is TRBV27 and J usage is TRBJ2-5; D is ambiguous. Germline CDR1 and CDR2: MNHEY and SMNVEV (reference sequence). V was clipped by 6 bases and J by 5 bases, with 13 bases between them. The CDR3 has 13 residues. CDR3 nucleotide sequence: TGTGCCAGCAGCCCTCTAGGTCCCGAGACCCAGTACTTC. As protein: CASSPLGPETQYF.